These 9 T cell receptor beta chains were sequenced from one sample in a study of blood T cell repertoires in COVID-19. TCRdb's copy holds only in-frame clones and misses some; the assay was immunoSEQ multiplex PCR. The sample has 400,000 or so clones, approximately 89% seen once. Specimen: PBMCs or T cells enriched from blood (not recorded which). The origin of the receptors is a man aged 35 to 55 in a cohort exposed to, infected with or recovered from COVID-19 (not recorded which).

This chain links TRBV5-4 with TRBJ2-5; possibly TRBD2 for D (7 bases). V dropped 0 bases and J dropped 7 bases, with 13 bases sitting between them. The germline gives CDR1 SGHNT, CDR2 YYREEE (reference sequence). This CDR3 has 14 amino acids. CDR3 nucleotide sequence: TGTGCCAGCAGCTTGGCCTCGAGGGGGGGGACCCAGTACTTC. Protein: CASSLASRGGTQYF. Together with reference TRBV5-4 and TRBJ2-5, the CDR3 gives the full variable domain: ETGVTQSPTHLIKTRGQQVTLRCSSQSGHNTVSWYQQALGQGPQFIFQYYREEENGRGNFPPRFSGLQFPNYSSELNVNALELDDSALYLCASSLASRGGTQYFGPGTRLLVL.

The gene calls are TRBV6-5 and TRBJ1-6; 8 bases align to TRBD1. The V gene's germline CDR1 is MNHEY and CDR2 SVGAGI. Germline trimming cut 5 bases from V and 9 bases from J; bases unmatched to any gene: 6. The CDR3 runs 14 residues. As DNA, the CDR3 is TGTGCCAGCAGTCCAGGGGGCGGAATTTCACCCCTCCACTTT. As protein: CASSPGGGISPLHF.

This sequence joins TRBV15 and TRBJ2-2, with 9 bases lining up with TRBD2. V trimming: 3 bases; J trimming: 6 bases; junction bases outside the gene matches: 8. Looked up from germline, CDR1 is LNHNV and CDR2 is YYDKDF (reference sequence). CDR3 size: 16 residues. The DNA of the CDR3 is TGTGCCACCAGCAGGGGTAGCGGGAGAAGCGCCGGGGAGCTGTTTTTT. It specifies CATSRGSGRSAGELFF.

The chain uses TRBV30 and TRBJ2-3; the match to TRBD1 covers 9 bases. CDR3 size: 17 residues. Unmatched junction bases numbered 15, after V lost 2 bases and J lost 6 bases. Germline-derived CDR1 and CDR2 are GTSNPN and SVGIG (reference sequence). This chain's CDR3 is CAWSPPRQGGSADTQYF. The CDR3, as DNA: TGTGCCTGGAGTCCCCCCCGACAGGGGGGCAGCGCGGATACGCAGTATTTT.

The chain uses TRBV2 and TRBJ2-1; TRBD1 aligns across 7 bases. Germline loops: CDR1 SNHLY, CDR2 FYNNEI. The length of the CDR3 is 15 residues. After removal of 5 bases from V and 7 bases from J, the junction contained 11 bases not matched to a gene. As DNA, the CDR3 is TGTGCCAGCAGTAAAGGGGGCGCGTTTGGTAATGAGCAGTTCTTC. Translated, it gives CASSKGGAFGNEQFF. The variable domain in full, with the rest retrieved from reference TRBV2 and TRBJ2-1, is EPEVTQTPSHQVTQMGQEVILRCVPISNHLYFYWYRQILGQKVEFLVSFYNNEISEKSEIFDDQFSVERPDGSNFTLKIRSTKLEDSAMYFCASSKGGAFGNEQFFGPGTRLTVL.

The chain employs TRBV5-5 and TRBJ1-4; maybe TRBD1 (5 bases). Germline V gene lookup returns CDR1 SGHKS and CDR2 YYEKEE (reference sequence). V was cut by 4 bases and J by 0 bases, with 13 bases left in between. The CDR3 covers 16 residues. Here the CDR3 DNA reads TGTGCCAGCAGCGTTGGGGCCGGAGCAACTAATGAAAAACTGTTTTTT. Amino acid sequence: CASSVGAGATNEKLFF.

The J gene is TRBJ1-5, the V gene TRBV28; 7 nucleotides line up with TRBD1. This CDR3 contains 15 residues. The J segment lost 4 bases and the V segment lost 1 base, leaving 4 bases of the junction unmatched. Germline V gene data show CDR1 as MDHEN and CDR2 as SYDVKM. In nucleotides, the CDR3 is TGTGCCAGCAGTTTATTATCCAGGGGGAATCAGCCCCAGCATTTT. Its translation: CASSLLSRGNQPQHF.

This chain connects TRBV29-1 to TRBJ2-1; 9 bases match TRBD2. The junction had 10 bases not matched to a gene; V was cut back by 3 bases and J by 10 bases. Per germline, CDR1 SQVTM and CDR2 ANQGSEA. The CDR3 has 14 amino acids. The CDR3 spells CSVDKREALGEQFF. CDR3 nucleotides: TGCAGCGTTGATAAGCGGGAGGCATTAGGGGAGCAGTTCTTC.

The rearrangement joins TRBV7-8 to TRBJ2-5, with 14 bases matching TRBD2. This CDR3 region has 15 residues. V lost 5 bases to trimming and J lost 5 bases; unmatched junction nucleotides: 4. The germline V gene encodes CDR1 SGHVS and CDR2 FQNEAQ. The CDR3 DNA reads TGTGCCAGCAGCCGGGGACTAGCGGGAGTGGAGACCCAGTACTTC. Its translation: CASSRGLAGVETQYF.